This T cell receptor (beta chain) derives from a study of blood T cell repertoires in COVID-19 (dated by TCRdb to 2018 to 2021). A note on the overall study: The collaborator samples originated in the United States, Italy and Spain and spanned the acute and convalescent phases of COVID-19. The material from the prospective study consisted of cDNA or gDNA derived from T cells, B-cell-depleted T cells, or PBMCs. Deeply sampled blood TCRbeta repertoires from subjects exposed to, actively infected with, or recovered from COVID-19 were included in the dataset. The repertoires were made available in a free public database intended to serve as a resource for research on the immune response to SARS-CoV-2. The samples were drawn from two sources: the first 160 participants of the ongoing ImmuneRACE study, and about 1,300 subjects contributed by 6 global collaborators. Nearly every sample came with metadata listing a de-identified subject ID, COVID-19 status, age in years and sex. Where HLA class I and class II types were available, the types were taken from metadata supplied by the sample provider, not from assay-based typing.

From V the trimming removes 4 bases and from J it removes 1 base, while the gene matches leave 9 bases of the junction unaccounted for. The CDR3 goes from the cysteine to the phenylalanine over 16 residues. Solely the CDR3 DNA is kept, with 48 bases framed from the first base. The germline V gene specifies SGHDT as CDR1 and YYEEEE as CDR2. Broad study findings and their caveats: How much clinical and demographic metadata was included differed by source and by participant, and the metadata was provided uncurated.

TCRbeta CDR3 regions were amplified from genomic DNA using the immunoSEQ Assay, a bias-controlled multiplex PCR. The paper's processing steps were these. Within the assay, amplification of reference gene primers was used to estimate how many nucleated cells each sample contained. To quantify the absolute abundance of each unique TCRbeta CDR3 rearrangement, sequence reads were collapsed and filtered. For each sample, productive Simpson clonality was calculated as the square root of Simpson's diversity index over productive rearrangements. Not all clones reach the TCRdb copy of this immuneACCESS table, which keeps in-frame sequences only. Checked studies attribute under half of the gap to unresolved V genes and leave the rest unexplained. V, J and clone size were drawn from that table, and D and trimming were deduced from the DNA. The sample table lists under 250,000 clones, roughly 86% of them with a count of one. Of the sample, around 1.7% falls within the top ten clones.

On this clone: Its recognized antigen is unknown. The record has no base qualities; no much larger clone is one base away.

A second Seattle source provided samples from volunteer blood donors who had recovered from COVID-19. Collaborating institutions collected whole blood in K2EDTA tubes following their own protocols. For TCRbeta analysis, collaborators shipped samples as frozen whole blood, isolated PBMCs, or DNA extracted from either of those sample types. The chain is encoded by TRBV5-6 joined to TRBJ1-1; 8 central nucleotides agree with TRBD1. The sequenced material came from peripheral blood. This clonotype was sampled from a woman in her sixties or seventies who had recovered from COVID-19. In nucleotide form, the sequence is TGTGCCAGCAGCCCGGGGACAGGCCTCCAGAACACTGAAGCTTTCTTT. It translates to CASSPGTGLQNTEAFF.